Below, 13 T cell receptor beta chains from the same sample are listed, as sequenced in a study of cytotoxic CD8 clonotypes in ibrutinib-treated CLL (dated by TCRdb to about 2021). Receptor libraries were prepared by the immunoSEQ multiplex PCR assay. This immuneACCESS table, as held by TCRdb, lists in-frame sequences with V and J called but not all clones. Of the missing ones, under half trace to an unresolved V gene in checked studies; the others have no known cause. This sample comprises fewer than 400,000 clones, under 70% of them detected only once. Jointly, the top ten make up about 6.7% of the sample. The specimen comprised PBMCs, sampled after 36 months of ibrutinib treatment. These receptors came from a human donor with chronic lymphocytic leukemia.

The chain is built from TRBV9 and TRBJ1-1; no clear D. The germline gives CDR1 SGDLS, CDR2 YYNGEE. Between the trimmed V and J ends, which lost 4 bases and 1 base, there was a span of 14 bases. This CDR3 has 15 amino acids. The CDR3 loop reads CASSLGPGENTEAFF. The CDR3 DNA sequence: TGTGCCAGCAGCCTGGGCCCCGGAGAGAACACTGAAGCTTTCTTT.

The chain is built from TRBV5-1 and TRBJ2-5; weak D call: TRBD1 (5 bases). Germline V gives CDR1 SGHRS, CDR2 YFSETQ. The CDR3 extends over 13 amino acids. V was shortened by 7 bases and J by 9 bases, with 19 bases between the two germline ends. The CDR3 protein is CASRSETAISQYF. The CDR3 coding sequence is TGCGCCAGCCGCTCAGAGACAGCGATATCCCAGTACTTC.

The chain employs TRBV18 and TRBJ2-6; D call uncertain. V was cut by 9 bases and J by 4 bases, with 7 bases left in between. Germline V CDR1 and CDR2: KGHSH, LQKENI. The length of the CDR3 is 12 residues. The CDR3 DNA reads as TGTGCCAGTGCCATAGGGGCCAACGTCCTGACTTTC. It encodes CASAIGANVLTF.

This chain uses TRBV9 with TRBJ1-1; D might be TRBD1 (5 bases). Germline CDR1 reads SGDLS; CDR2 reads YYNGEE. There are 15 residues in the CDR3. The V gene lost 0 bases and the J gene lost 4 bases, with 13 bases spanning the gap. In DNA, the CDR3 is TGTGCCAGCAGCGTAGGAGTCTGGGGCGTCACTGAAGCTTTCTTT. This gives the protein CASSVGVWGVTEAFF.

J is TRBJ2-7 and V is TRBV28, with a tentative D call TRBD1 (5 bases). Germline V CDR1 and CDR2: MDHEN, SYDVKM. The CDR3 is 13 amino acids. Trimming cost V 5 bases and J 4 bases, with 12 bases left between them. The CDR3 DNA sequence: TGTGCCAGCAGTAGACAGCCCGGATACGAGCAGTACTTC. As protein: CASSRQPGYEQYF.

The chain recombines TRBV29-1 with TRBJ2-1, with 7 nucleotides matching TRBD2. V was pared by 2 bases and J by 9 bases, with 10 bases of the junction left unmatched. Germline V CDR1 and CDR2: SQVTM, ANQGSEA. The CDR3 is 14 residues long. CDR3 coding DNA: TGCAGCGTTGAATTTCTAGCGGTACTCTCTGAGCAGTTCTTC. It translates to CSVEFLAVLSEQFF.

The V and J genes are TRBV27 and TRBJ2-7; D is possibly TRBD1 (5 bases). CDR3 length: 12 residues. V lost 8 bases and J lost 1, with 9 bases in between. Germline V gene data show CDR1 as MNHEY and CDR2 as SMNVEV (reference sequence). The CDR3 spells CASGAGSYEQYF. The CDR3 DNA is TGTGCCAGCGGGGCAGGGTCCTACGAGCAGTACTTC.

Concerning this clone itself: The sample has other DNA sequences that encode this CDR3 too. The chain joins TRBV27 to TRBJ2-2, with D uncertain. Germline V lookup: CDR1 MNHEY, CDR2 SMNVEV (reference sequence). The CDR3 sequence is 14 residues long. Deletions cut 3 bases from V and 0 bases from J, with 5 bases between. The CDR3 sequence is CASSFSANTGELFF. The CDR3 coding sequence is TGTGCCAGCAGTTTCAGTGCGAACACCGGGGAGCTGTTTTTT.

This clone was detected once. V and J are TRBV28 and TRBJ2-6, with D perhaps TRBD2 (5 bases). Germline V gene sequence: CDR1 MDHEN, CDR2 SYDVKM. V lost 2 bases, J lost 4 bases, and 12 bases lay in between. The CDR3 runs 16 residues. The chain's CDR3 is CASSLGRGPGANVLTF. In DNA form, the CDR3 reads TGTGCCAGCAGTTTAGGTCGGGGTCCCGGGGCCAACGTCCTGACTTTC.

V is TRBV18 and J is TRBJ2-5; 12 bases fit TRBD2. The CDR3 loop spans 16 amino acids. Germline V gene lookup returns CDR1 KGHSH and CDR2 LQKENI. J was trimmed by 2 bases and V by 2 bases; bases with no gene match: 3. Here the CDR3 reads CASSPELAGGQETQYF. The CDR3 DNA sequence: TGTGCCAGCTCACCAGAGCTAGCGGGGGGGCAAGAGACCCAGTACTTC.

There are a few counts of this clone. The chain links TRBV4-1 to TRBJ1-2; TRBD1 agrees at 9 bases. The CDR3 is 14 residues long. J gave up 2 bases and V 3 bases, and 1 base lay outside the gene matches. From germline, CDR1 is MGHRA and CDR2 YSYEKL. The CDR3 loop is CASSHGQGNYGYTF. In nucleotides, the CDR3 is TGCGCCAGCAGCCATGGACAGGGGAACTATGGCTACACCTTC.

The chain joins TRBV29-1 to TRBJ1-4, with D possibly being TRBD1 (6 bases). Trimming left V 7 bases short and J 2 bases short, with 11 bases between. The CDR3 loop spans 13 amino acids. Germline V gene data show CDR1 as SQVTM and CDR2 as ANQGSEA. The chain's CDR3 is CSAPGATNEKLFF. Here the CDR3 DNA reads TGCAGCGCCCCGGGGGCGACTAATGAAAAACTGTTTTTT.

This chain joins TRBV5-1 and TRBJ2-3; D possibly matches TRBD1 or TRBD2 (7 bases each). CDR1 is SGHRS, CDR2 YFSETQ, per germline. V shed 4 bases and J shed 6 bases, with 18 bases lying between them. The CDR3 spans 15 residues. CDR3 sequence reads: CASSLSGGLTDTQYF. The CDR3 region has the DNA TGCGCCAGCAGCCTCTCAGGGGGACTAACCGATACGCAGTATTTT.